A selection of T cell receptor beta chains follows, all from one sample in a study of cytomegalovirus exposure and HLA in healthy donors. Data came from immunoSEQ multiplex PCR; TCRdb stores just in-frame clones and leaves some out. The top ten hold roughly 3% of the sample, which has around 150,000 clones, 91% seen once. Sequenced input: PBMCs. The source of these receptors is a woman aged 18 to 35 in good health and CMV-seropositive. CDR3s include the opening cysteine and the closing phenylalanine or tryptophan. A D gene is named only where the DNA matches it firmly. Expanded clones get a size class; other rows say once, few or many, or leave the size out.

j_call v_call clone_size d_call cdr3_nt cdr3_aa
TRBJ1-4 TRBV28 once TRBD1 TGTGCCAGCAGCCGGGACAGGGTAACTAATGAAAAACTGTTTTTT CASSRDRVTNEKLFF
TRBJ1-1 TRBV30 once - TGTGCCTGGAGTCCGATTCAGGGAATACTGAACACTGAAGCTTTCTTT CAWSPIQGILNTEAFF
TRBJ1-2 TRBV30 - TRBD1 TGTGCCTGGGGTGGACAGGGGAACGGCTATGGCTACACCTTC CAWGGQGNGYGYTF
TRBJ2-7 TRBV15 - - TGTGCCACCAGCAGGGACAGAGGACCCTACGAGCAGTACTTC CATSRDRGPYEQYF
TRBJ2-1 TRBV6-5 - - TGTGCCAGCAGCCCCGGGCGGGTAGGAGGGAATGAGCAGTTCTTC CASSPGRVGGNEQFF
TRBJ1-1 TRBV18 - - TGTGCCAGCTCGGACAGCGTGAACACTGAAGCTTTCTTT CASSDSVNTEAFF
TRBJ2-3 TRBV5-1 - - TGCGCCAGCAGCTTTGGTCCGGACAAAGATACGCAGTATTTT CASSFGPDKDTQYF
TRBJ2-1 TRBV27 - - TGTGCCAGCAGATCTTACGTCGGGAGCTCCTACAATGAGCAGTTCTTC CASRSYVGSSYNEQFF
TRBJ2-7 TRBV11-2 - TRBD1 TGTGCCAGCAGCTCCCGGACAGGGAGCTCCTACGAGCAGTACTTC CASSSRTGSSYEQYF
TRBJ1-1 TRBV5-1 once - TGCGCCAGCAGCTTGGTGCCAGGGGTAACTGAAGCTTTCTTT CASSLVPGVTEAFF
TRBJ2-3 TRBV6-5 - - TGTGCCAGCGCGAGGGGGGGCTGGGATACGCAGTATTTT CASARGGWDTQYF
TRBJ1-2 TRBV11-2 - TRBD1 TGTGCCAGCAGCCCCGGACAGGGCAACGGCTACACCTTC CASSPGQGNGYTF
TRBJ1-2 TRBV19 few - TGTGCCAGTAGGAGGGCTAACTATGGCTACACCTTC CASRRANYGYTF
TRBJ2-7 TRBV9 - TRBD2 TGTGCCAGCAGCGTAGGAGCGGGATCGAAGTACGAGCAGTACTTC CASSVGAGSKYEQYF
TRBJ1-1 TRBV19 once - TGTGCCAGTATTTCGGGGGAACTCGGGAGTACTGAAGCTTTCTTT CASISGELGSTEAFF
TRBJ1-1 TRBV19 - - TGTGCCAGTAGTATGGGGGCACTTAAAGGGGTTTTCTTT CASSMGALKGVFF
TRBJ1-2 TRBV7-9 - TRBD1 TGTGCCAGCAGCCTAACGCGACAGGGGTCCTATGGCTACACCTTC CASSLTRQGSYGYTF
TRBJ1-1 TRBV12-5 - - TGTGCTAGTGGTTTGGTAGGCGGGGGCGGCCCAGCTGAAGCTTTCTTT CASGLVGGGGPAEAFF
TRBJ1-1 TRBV2 - TRBD1 TGTGCCAGCAGTGAAGGAGGGGACAGGGACACTGAAGCTTTCTTT CASSEGGDRDTEAFF
TRBJ2-5 TRBV4-1 - - TGCGCCAGCAGCCCTCCCGCAGGGGCGGGTGAGACCCAGTACTTC CASSPPAGAGETQYF
TRBJ1-4 TRBV30 - - TGTGCCTGGAGTAAGGGGCCGGCTCAAAAACTGTTTTTT CAWSKGPAQKLFF
TRBJ2-7 TRBV19 - - TGTGCCAGTAGTACAGGGGTATTCTACGAGCAGTACTTC CASSTGVFYEQYF
TRBJ1-6 TRBV10-2 - - TGCGCCAGCAGTGAGGAGGGCTACAATTCACCCCTCCACTTT CASSEEGYNSPLHF
TRBJ2-3 TRBV9 - - TGTGCCAGCAGCGTAAGCGGTACTAGCACAGATACGCAGTATTTT CASSVSGTSTDTQYF
TRBJ1-3 TRBV6-4 - - TGTGCCAGCAGTGACTCTAAGGGACAACCTCCAGGGAGAAACACCATATATTTT CASSDSKGQPPGRNTIYF
TRBJ2-5 TRBV10-3 - - TGTGCCACCAGGAGGGTCGCAAGCGAGACCCAGTACTTC CATRRVASETQYF
TRBJ1-6 TRBV7-9 - TRBD1 TGTGCCAGCAGCCACGGACAGGGGGCAATCAATTCACCCCTCCACTTT CASSHGQGAINSPLHF
TRBJ2-7 TRBV6-5 - - TGTGCCAGCAGCTCGACACCAGGAACCTACGAGCAGTACTTC CASSSTPGTYEQYF
TRBJ2-3 TRBV6-4 few TRBD2 TGTGCCAGCAGTGAGACTAGCGGGGGACCGGATACGCAGTATTTT CASSETSGGPDTQYF
TRBJ1-2 TRBV19 - - TGTGCCAGTGCGACAGTCCCGTCGGGTGGCTACACCTTC CASATVPSGGYTF
TRBJ2-1 TRBV5-1 - - TGCGCCAGCAGCTTGGAACAGACCTACAATGAGCAGTTCTTC CASSLEQTYNEQFF
TRBJ1-6 TRBV16 - - TGTGCCAGCAGCGCCGAGCGGGATTCACCCCTCCACTTT CASSAERDSPLHF
TRBJ1-3 TRBV27 - - TGTGCCAGCAGTTTTTCACCAGGGGCTGGAAACACCATATATTTT CASSFSPGAGNTIYF
TRBJ2-1 TRBV4-3 - - TGCGCCAGCAGCCTAACAATCCCCGGGGGCTCCTACAATGAGCAGTTCTTC CASSLTIPGGSYNEQFF
TRBJ2-5 TRBV20-1 - - TGCAGTGCAAATGAACCGGGGGCCCAGTACTTC CSANEPGAQYF
TRBJ2-2 TRBV27 once TRBD2 TGTGCCAGCCATCCGGGACTAGCGGGAGATGTGAACACCGGGGAGCTGTTTTTT CASHPGLAGDVNTGELFF
TRBJ1-2 TRBV29-1 - - TGCAGCGTCCTACTCGACTTGAATGGCTACACCTTC CSVLLDLNGYTF
TRBJ2-1 TRBV2 - TRBD2 TGTGCCAGCAGCGGTCTGAATAGCGGGATCGAACCATCCTACAATGAGCAGTTCTTC CASSGLNSGIEPSYNEQFF
TRBJ2-5 TRBV9 - TRBD2 TGTGCCAGCAGCGTAGGGCTAGCGGGGGTCCAGGGGACCCAGTACTTC CASSVGLAGVQGTQYF
TRBJ2-5 TRBV27 - TRBD2 TGTGCCAGCAGTTCCAGGACTAGTCCGGAGACCCAGTACTTC CASSSRTSPETQYF
TRBJ2-6 TRBV7-9 - - TGTGCCAGCAGCTTACTAGGGGGCTCTGGGGCCAACGTCCTGACTTTC CASSLLGGSGANVLTF
TRBJ2-5 TRBV11-2 - TRBD1 TGTGCCAGCAGCTTAGAGACCCCTAGACAGGGAAAACAAGAGACCCAGTACTTC CASSLETPRQGKQETQYF
TRBJ2-1 TRBV30 - - TGTGCCTGGAGGGAGCGCAATGAGCAGTTCTTC CAWRERNEQFF
TRBJ2-7 TRBV2 - TRBD2 TGTGCCAGCAGTCGAGCGGGAGGGAGCTACGAGCAGTACTTC CASSRAGGSYEQYF
TRBJ2-7 TRBV27 - TRBD2 TGTGCCAGCAGTTCCCGACTAGCGGAAAATAACGAGCAGTACTTC CASSSRLAENNEQYF
TRBJ2-1 TRBV5-1 once TRBD2 TGCGCCAGCAGGTCCGGGACTAGCGGGAGGGATGAGCAGTTCTTC CASRSGTSGRDEQFF
TRBJ1-3 TRBV7-9 - TRBD1 TGTGCCAGCAGCGGAGGGGGCAGTGGAGGAAACACCATATATTTT CASSGGGSGGNTIYF
TRBJ1-4 TRBV19 - - TGTGCCAGTACCCCCATGTCGGGGGGAGGGGGAAAACTGTTTTTT CASTPMSGGGGKLFF
TRBJ2-7 TRBV19 once - TGTGCCAGTAGTGACCCCGGGACTGGAAGCTACGAGCAGTACTTC CASSDPGTGSYEQYF
TRBJ1-5 TRBV7-8 - TRBD1 TGTGCCAGCAGCTTAGCAGACAGGGGGCAGCCCCAGCATTTT CASSLADRGQPQHF
TRBJ2-5 TRBV7-2 - TRBD2 TGTGCCAGCAGCTCCTTCGAAATAGCGGGAGAAGAGACCCAGTACTTC CASSSFEIAGEETQYF
TRBJ2-7 TRBV18 - - TGTGCCAGCTCCCGGGGTATCTACGAGCAGTACTTC CASSRGIYEQYF
TRBJ2-1 TRBV7-8 - - TGTGCCAGCAGCTCTACAGGGTTGAGAAGGAATGAGCAGTTCTTC CASSSTGLRRNEQFF
TRBJ2-2 TRBV2 - - TGTGCCAGCAGTGAAGCCGAGGAGACGGACACCGGGGAGCTGTTTTTT CASSEAEETDTGELFF